This TCR beta chain was profiled in a study of blood T cells in healthy people across ages (dated by TCRdb to 2015 to 2017). Regarding the study in general: In model experiments, template switching captured about one uniquely barcoded TCR beta cDNA molecule for every two T cells. The donors were divided into four age groups: young (average roughly 17 years), middle-aged (over 35), aged (approximately 62) and long-lived (around 87). The study analyzed two additional independent replicas of 1 million unique cDNA reads from the same blood draw for two donors, one aged 18 to 29 and one aged 80 or older. Using deep sequencing normalized with unique cDNA molecular identifiers, the study measured how TCR beta repertoire diversity changes with age.

This clonotype was counted ten times or more. Its antigen is currently not known. No quality values exist for individual bases; no much larger clone is one base distant. Library generation was performed with 5' RACE. Sequenced on an Illumina HiSeq 2500. A second PCR of about 7 to 12 cycles was run with a J-beta primer mix and a sample-barcoded 5' primer. A unique molecular identifier was introduced onto each TCR beta cDNA molecule by a template-switch 5' adaptor carrying 12 random nucleotides. Each sample yielded at least 2.5 million CDR3-containing paired-end reads. The Mint cDNA synthesis kit, primed by a TRBC-specific oligonucleotide, was used to synthesize first-strand cDNA from all RNA. All cDNA was treated with uracil-DNA glycosylase and then went through a first 18-cycle PCR with the universal primers M1SS and BC2_uni_R. In the source study's methods: For normalization, 1 million high-quality reads, each with a distinct molecular identifier, were randomly selected from each sample. Instead of being binned into consensus sequences, reads with shared molecular identifiers were discarded. MiTCR, set to a Q25 quality threshold and the strictest error-elimination algorithm, was used for CDR3 identification, clonotype clustering and error correction. A nonparametric unseen species model with Euler transformation was used to estimate lower-bound total TCR beta diversity. TCRdb reran the public reads through fastp at Q25 and MiXCR, keeping productive beta chains. Entries that share a CDR3 protein sequence are merged under the most common genes and DNA. None of the V and J calls come from the authors' own analysis; TCRdb made them. The sample table shows under 1,100,000 distinct CDR3 sequences, and about 23% are seen once. The ten top clones hold less than 0.85% of the sample.

Looking up the germline V gene yields CDR1 MDHEN and CDR2 SYDVKM. Trimming removed 3 bases from V and 6 bases from J; the gene matches leave 9 bases unexplained. Including cysteine and phenylalanine, the CDR3 has 15 amino acids. Just CDR3 DNA is preserved here, 45 bases in frame from base 1. Donors were a few dozen systemically healthy Caucasian individuals from Russia aged roughly 6 to 90 years. Each donor gave approximately 9.3 milliliters of peripheral blood, collected into EDTA-treated Vacutainer tubes. Ficoll-Paque density-gradient centrifugation was used to isolate PBMCs, with at least 6.5 million per sample. Total RNA, at least 6 micrograms per sample, was extracted from PBMCs with Trizol reagent. For every donor, an aliquot of PBMCs went through flow cytometry to measure the percentages of naive CD45RAhigh/CD27high T cells. Broader findings and caveats from the paper: Bulk unsorted PBMC profiling prevented conclusive comparison of naive and antigen-experienced compartments. The CMV infection status of donors was not known, potentially confounding age-related changes in expanded clonotypes. The percentage of naive T cells measured by flow cytometry correlated strongly with observed TCR beta diversity. Compared with the aged group, the long-lived group had more naive CD4+ T cells, fewer expanded clones and increased TCR diversity, suggesting age selection. Observed TCR beta diversity per million T cells fell roughly linearly with age, and a significant reduction was already apparent by age approximately 41. Estimates of total diversity based on one million sequenced T cells were considered lower bounds and underestimates.

This sample was shared with a second study, whose subject was T cells of mothers and their children. As the second paper documents: Donors were nine systemically healthy Caucasian individuals: three mothers and their six children. cDNA synthesis used all of the extracted RNA, with 1.5 ug of RNA in each 15 ul reaction. In the second PCR, the M1S primer introduced both the sample barcodes and 2-4 random nucleotides. Over 9 million TCR beta CDR3 reads came from each mother, compared with about 3.2 million reads from each child. In both related and unrelated pairs, thymic selection shapes the output of TCR recombination in a similar way, with inherited differences having only a minor effect. Related mother-child pairs always showed normalized repertoire overlap that was slightly higher than in unrelated mother-child pairs, though the difference was never significant. Persistent microchimeric T cell clones were not detected, at a sensitivity of about 100 clones per million clonotypes. To look for features that set related mother-child pairs apart from unrelated individuals, the researchers ran deep NGS to compare the TCR beta repertoires of mothers and children. Mothers averaged about 37 +/- 4 years of age and children averaged around 10 +/- 4 years. Libraries were sequenced on Illumina HiSeq 2000 with 100+100 nt paired-end reads after adapter ligation with NEBNext reagents. To prevent cross-contamination, the mother and child libraries were prepared one month apart and sequenced in separate runs. Between 500,000 and 2,000,000 distinct TCR beta clonotypes were identified per donor. Naive TCR beta clonotypes were estimated from low-frequency clonotypes matched to each donor's FACS-determined naive share, without sorting.

This TCR derives from a girl aged 2 to 10 in good health. Sequenced: blood. The sequence is built from TRBV28 and TRBJ2-5; 8 of the junction bases match TRBD1. The bases read TGTGCCAGCAGTTTGAGAACAGGGGGTGTAAAGACCCAGTACTTC. Translation gives CASSLRTGGVKTQYF. Here the CDR3 is joined to the reference TRBV28 and TRBJ2-5 genes, and the full variable domain is: DVKVTQSSRYLVKRTGEKVFLECVQDMDHENMFWYRQDPGLGLRLIYFSYDVKMKEKGDIPEGYSVSREKKERFSLILESASTNQTSMYLCASSLRTGGVKTQYFGPGTRLLVL.